A single sample gave rise to the 5 T cell receptor beta chains below, sequenced in a study of chemoradiotherapy in HPV16-positive cancers. Data came from immunoSEQ multiplex PCR; TCRdb stores just in-frame clones and leaves some out. This table has 14,000 or so clones, around 70% appearing once. The material was obtained from a patient who underwent chemoradiotherapy. These receptor sequences come from a human donor with HPV-associated anogenital cancer.

The chain has TRBV5-4 and TRBJ1-6; D is perhaps TRBD1 (5 bases). The CDR3 is 15 residues long. The V gene's germline CDR1 is SGHNT and CDR2 YYREEE (reference sequence). Trimming took 4 bases from V and 3 from J, leaving 11 bases between them. CDR3 DNA sequence: TGTGCCAGCAGCACAGACAGCGGCTATAATTCACCCCTCCACTTT. Translation gives CASSTDSGYNSPLHF.

The chain links TRBV5-6 to TRBJ1-6; D is perhaps TRBD1 (5 bases). Between the trimmed V and J ends, which lost 2 bases and 10 bases, there was a span of 13 bases. The CDR3 sequence is 14 residues long. Germline CDR1 reads SGHDT; CDR2 reads YYEEEE. CDR3 amino acids: CASSFGHVGSPLHF. CDR3 in DNA: TGTGCCAGCAGCTTTGGACACGTCGGATCACCCCTCCACTTT.

The CDR3 region has the DNA TGTGCCAGCAGCGCAAGGACAGGGGATTATAGCAATCAGCCCCAGCATTTT. This translates into CASSARTGDYSNQPQHF. The V and J genes are TRBV7-2 and TRBJ1-5, with 9 bases aligning to TRBD1. V was pared by 5 bases and J by 0 bases, with 8 bases of the junction left unmatched. This CDR3 comprises 17 residues. The germline CDR1 and CDR2 sequences are SGHTA and FQGNSA.

The gene calls are TRBV4-1 and TRBJ2-7, with no clear D. The CDR3 is 13 residues long. The germline V gene encodes CDR1 MGHRA and CDR2 YSYEKL. The germline V and J ends were trimmed by 0 bases and 2 bases, with 5 bases remaining between them. CDR3 sequence: CASSQDYAYEQYF. As DNA, the CDR3 is TGCGCCAGCAGCCAAGATTACGCCTACGAGCAGTACTTC.

V is TRBV4-1 and J is TRBJ2-5; D remains ambiguous. Germline V gene sequence: CDR1 MGHRA, CDR2 YSYEKL. There are 15 residues in the CDR3. The V and J ends lost 0 bases and 6 bases respectively, with 14 bases between them. The CDR3 loop reads CASSQDRPGRKTQYF. The CDR3 nucleotides read TGCGCCAGCAGCCAAGATAGACCGGGCCGGAAGACCCAGTACTTC.